Below, 20 T cell receptor beta chains from the same sample are listed, as sequenced in a study of CD8 T cells in ankylosing spondylitis. TCRdb re-analysed the 5' RACE reads in MiXCR, keeping a single row per CDR3 protein. The sample records more than 150,000 distinct CDR3 sequences, over 15% being singletons. What was sequenced was blood, either unsorted or a sorted T cell fraction (not recorded which). The receptors were sampled from a male donor aged 5 to 29 with ankylosing spondylitis or in good health (not recorded which).

This clonotype came up many times. The V call is TRBV7-3, the J call TRBJ2-3; D ambiguous. Looked up from germline, CDR1 is SGHTA and CDR2 is FQGTGA. Trimming pared 4 bases from V and 1 base from J, leaving 12 bases between. This CDR3 contains 15 residues. CDR3 sequence: CASSSHIRGTDTQYF. CDR3 DNA sequence: TGTGCCAGCAGCTCCCATATCCGCGGCACAGATACGCAGTATTTT.

This clonotype was seen many times. CDR3: CASSLLVSGRADEQFF. For the CDR3, the DNA is TGTGCCAGCAGCTTACTGGTTAGCGGGAGGGCCGATGAGCAGTTCTTC. The genes are TRBV7-3 and TRBJ2-1; 11 nucleotides align to TRBD2. The germline CDR1 and CDR2 sequences are SGHTA and FQGTGA. The V and J ends lost 2 bases and 8 bases, in that order; junction bases with no gene match: 8. CDR3 length equals 16 residues.

This clonotype occurred many times. The chain carries TRBV11-2 and TRBJ2-4; TRBD1 matches at 12 bases. Germline CDR1 SGHAT, CDR2 FQNNGV. The CDR3 loop spans 17 amino acids. After removal of 5 bases from V and 0 bases from J, the junction contained 5 bases not matched to a gene. CDR3 amino acids: CASSQGTGGLAKNIQYF. The CDR3 DNA reads as TGTGCCAGCAGCCAAGGGACAGGGGGCTTAGCCAAAAACATTCAGTACTTC. The whole variable domain, filled in from reference TRBV11-2 and TRBJ2-4, reads EAGVAQSPRYKIIEKRQSVAFWCNPISGHATLYWYQQILGQGPKLLIQFQNNGVVDDSQLPKDRFSAERLKGVDSTLKIQPAKLEDSAVYLCASSQGTGGLAKNIQYFGAGTRLSVL.

This clonotype has a single count. This chain uses TRBV10-2 with TRBJ2-7, with TRBD2 matching 10 bases. CDR1 WSHSY and CDR2 SAAADI come from the germline V gene. This CDR3 spans 12 amino acids. With V trimmed by 4 bases and J by 6 bases, 0 bases remained unmatched. CDR3: CASSVAGGEQYV. CDR3 sequence (DNA): TGCGCCAGCAGTGTAGCGGGAGGCGAGCAGTACGTC.

There are many counts of this clonotype. The chain links TRBV5-1 to TRBJ1-2; perhaps TRBD1 as D (5 bases). The germline V gene has CDR1 SGHRS and CDR2 YFSETQ. V was cut by 2 bases and J by 3 bases, with 8 bases left in between. The CDR3 runs to 13 residues. The CDR3, as DNA: TGCGCCAGCAGCTTCAGGGCAGACTATGGCTACACCTTC. It is translated as CASSFRADYGYTF.

This clonotype was found many times. This chain connects TRBV18 to TRBJ1-4; 10 bases fit TRBD1. Trimming at V came to 0 bases and at J to 10 bases, leaving 5 bases not matched to a gene. The germline V gene has CDR1 KGHSH and CDR2 LQKENI. This CDR3 contains 15 residues. The CDR3 region is CASSPPGQGIGKLFF. The CDR3 nucleotides read TGTGCCAGCTCACCACCGGGACAGGGGATTGGAAAACTGTTTTTT.

This clonotype was recorded at least ten times. This chain uses TRBV11-2 with TRBJ1-2; D gene ambiguous. CDR3 length: 14 amino acids. Germline V lookup: CDR1 SGHAT, CDR2 FQNNGV. The germline V and J ends were trimmed by 4 bases and 4 bases, with 13 bases remaining between them. Here the CDR3 DNA reads TGTGCCAGCAGCTCGATCCGCCCAGGCTATGGCTACACCTTC. Translating gives CASSSIRPGYGYTF.

The J gene is TRBJ2-1, the V gene TRBV25-1; D call uncertain. The germline V gene has CDR1 MGHDK and CDR2 SYGVNS. Between the trimmed V and J ends, which lost 4 bases and 3 bases, there was a span of 10 bases. The CDR3 consists of 14 residues. Here the CDR3 reads CASSAVDGYNEQFF. CDR3 DNA sequence: TGTGCCAGCAGTGCCGTGGACGGCTACAATGAGCAGTTCTTC. Together with reference TRBV25-1 and TRBJ2-1, the CDR3 gives the full variable domain: EADIYQTPRYLVIGTGKKITLECSQTMGHDKMYWYQQDPGMELHLIHYSYGVNSTEKGDLSSESTVSRIRTEHFPLTLESARPSHTSQYLCASSAVDGYNEQFFGPGTRLTVL.

In this sample, this clonotype turned up many times. The chain couples TRBV12-3 or TRBV12-4 to TRBJ2-1, with D perhaps TRBD1 or TRBD2 (5 bases each). The CDR3 is 16 amino acids. Trimming shortened V by 5 bases and J by 6 bases, and 20 bases separated the two germline ends. Here the CDR3 reads CASSPRTGLWGNEQFF. CDR3 nucleotides: TGTGCCAGCAGTCCTAGGACGGGGCTCTGGGGCAATGAGCAGTTCTTC.

CDR3 sequence (DNA): TGCAGCGTTGGCTCACTAGCGGGAGGGCCTCGAAATGAGCAGTTCTTC. It yields the protein CSVGSLAGGPRNEQFF. The chain recombines TRBV29-1 with TRBJ2-1, with 13 bases fitting TRBD2. The germline gives CDR1 SQVTM, CDR2 ANQGSEA. This CDR3 region has 16 residues. V shed 4 bases, J shed 7 bases, and the junction held 10 bases outside the gene matches.

The chain is built from TRBV10-1 and TRBJ2-5, with 14 nucleotides matching TRBD2. The germline V gene encodes CDR1 WNHNN and CDR2 SYGVQD (reference sequence). The CDR3 sequence is 16 residues long. The J segment lost 1 base and the V segment lost 5 bases, leaving 3 bases of the junction unmatched. The CDR3, as DNA: TGCGCCAGCAGTTCGGGGACTAGCGGGAGCCAAGAGACCCAGTACTTC. Translated: CASSSGTSGSQETQYF.

This clonotype has more than one count but fewer than ten. This chain joins TRBV5-1 and TRBJ2-2, with 10 bases aligning to TRBD1. The V segment lost 3 bases and the J segment 3 bases; nucleotides outside the gene matches: 2. The length of the CDR3 is 15 residues. The germline CDR1 and CDR2 sequences are SGHRS and YFSETQ. The CDR3, as DNA: TGCGCCAGCAGCTGGGGGACAGGGGACACCGGGGAGCTGTTTTTT. Its protein product is CASSWGTGDTGELFF.

This chain links TRBV29-1 with TRBJ2-7; D not resolved. The CDR3 is made up of 15 amino acids. Germline V CDR1 and CDR2: SQVTM, ANQGSEA. With 5 bases removed from V and 3 bases from J, the gap between germline ends came to 20 bases. The CDR3 DNA reads as TGCAGCGTTACCTCCGGGCCAAGGCCCCACTACGAGCAGTACTTC. Its translation: CSVTSGPRPHYEQYF.

The rearrangement joins TRBV29-1 to TRBJ2-6; unclear D gene. This CDR3 is built from 13 residues. CDR1 and CDR2 (germline): SQVTM, ANQGSEA. Between the trimmed V and J ends, which lost 4 bases and 0 bases, there was a span of 4 bases. The CDR3 sequence: CSVGRSGANVLTF. Here the CDR3 DNA reads TGCAGCGTTGGCCGCTCTGGGGCCAACGTCCTGACTTTC.

Ten or more counts support this clonotype. This chain connects TRBV7-2 to TRBJ2-2; D not resolved. Trimming took 0 bases from V and 6 from J, leaving 14 bases between them. The CDR3 has 16 residues. Germline V gene sequence: CDR1 SGHTA, CDR2 FQGNSA. CDR3 in amino acids: CASSLATPTTPGELFF. The CDR3 DNA sequence: TGTGCCAGCAGCTTAGCCACTCCAACTACCCCCGGGGAGCTGTTTTTT.

The table lists this clonotype with many counts. This CDR3 reads CSARDRGKTNEQYV. The CDR3 DNA follows: TGCAGTGCTAGAGATCGGGGGAAGACGAATGAGCAGTACGTC. The J gene is TRBJ2-7, the V gene TRBV20-1, with TRBD2 as a possible D gene (6 bases). The ends were cut back, 0 bases at V and 7 bases at J, with 16 bases in the middle. CDR1 DFQATT and CDR2 SNEGSKA come from the germline V gene (reference sequence). This CDR3 is 14 amino acids long.

The table lists this clonotype with many counts. The genes are TRBV15 and TRBJ2-3; D might be TRBD1 (6 bases). The germline V gene encodes CDR1 LNHNV and CDR2 YYDKDF (reference sequence). V shed 5 bases and J shed 2 bases, with 14 bases lying between them. The CDR3 is made up of 15 amino acids. CDR3 residues: CATSRAGADTDTQYF. The CDR3 bases are TGTGCCACCAGCCGGGCAGGGGCGGACACAGATACGCAGTATTTT.

Many counts were recorded for this clonotype. The DNA for the CDR3 is TGTGCCAGCAGTCCTGGACAGGGGAGCTCTCCAGGAGAGACCCAGTACTTC. Translating gives CASSPGQGSSPGETQYF. The chain is built from TRBV12-3 or TRBV12-4 and TRBJ2-5; TRBD1 aligns across 9 bases. This CDR3 contains 17 residues. V was pared by 5 bases and J by 4 bases, with 14 bases of the junction left unmatched.

Ten or more counts support this clonotype. J is TRBJ2-2 and V is TRBV5-1; a possible D gene is TRBD2 (7 bases). The germline V gene encodes CDR1 SGHRS and CDR2 YFSETQ. The length of the CDR3 is 15 residues. Trimming took off 4 bases at V and 5 bases at J, with 15 bases between the two ends. CDR3 coding DNA: TGCGCCAGCAGCCCGGGGGGCAGGAGGACCGGGGAGCTGTTTTTT. Its protein product is CASSPGGRRTGELFF.

In its sample, this clonotype was seen many times. V is TRBV7-9 and J is TRBJ2-7; 9 bases align to TRBD2. The trim removed 5 bases at V and 2 bases at J, leaving 7 bases unmatched. Germline CDR1 and CDR2: SEHNR and FQNEAQ (reference sequence). The CDR3 has 15 residues. The CDR3 nucleotides are TGTGCCAGCAGCCTCCCGACTAGCGGAGCCTACGAGCAGTACTTC. This codes for CASSLPTSGAYEQYF.